The source of this T cell receptor (beta chain) is a study of blood T cell repertoires in COVID-19. Method: immunoSEQ multiplex PCR; TCRdb's copy keeps in-frame clones and lacks some. The sample contains 300,000 to 400,000 clones, roughly 90% of which appear only once. Germline CDR1 reads SGHNT; CDR2 reads YYREEE (reference sequence). The length of the CDR3 is 14 residues. J lost 5 bases, V lost 0 bases, and 2 bases had no gene match. This chain uses TRBV5-4 with TRBJ2-4; 7 bases are a match to TRBD1. What was sequenced was PBMCs or T cells enriched from blood (not recorded which). The receptor was isolated from a woman in her 30s who had been exposed to COVID-19. CDR3 sequence reads: CASSLAGTENIQYF. The CDR3 nucleotides read TGTGCCAGCAGCTTGGCCGGGACAGAAAACATTCAGTACTTC.